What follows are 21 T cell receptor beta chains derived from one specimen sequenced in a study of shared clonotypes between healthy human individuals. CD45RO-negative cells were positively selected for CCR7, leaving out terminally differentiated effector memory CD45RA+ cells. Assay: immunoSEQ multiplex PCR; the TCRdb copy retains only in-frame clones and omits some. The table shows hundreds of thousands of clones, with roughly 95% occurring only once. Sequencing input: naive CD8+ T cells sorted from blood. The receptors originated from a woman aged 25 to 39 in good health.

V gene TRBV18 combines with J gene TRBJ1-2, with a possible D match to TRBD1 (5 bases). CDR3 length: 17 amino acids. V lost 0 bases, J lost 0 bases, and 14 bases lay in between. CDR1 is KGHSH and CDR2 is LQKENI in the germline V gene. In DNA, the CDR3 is TGTGCCAGCTCACCACCGAAAGGGGATCCAACTAACTATGGCTACACCTTC. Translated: CASSPPKGDPTNYGYTF.

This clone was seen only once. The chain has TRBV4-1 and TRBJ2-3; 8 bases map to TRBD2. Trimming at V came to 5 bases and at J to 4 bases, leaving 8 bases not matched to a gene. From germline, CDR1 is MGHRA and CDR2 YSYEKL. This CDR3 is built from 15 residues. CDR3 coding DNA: TGCGCCAGCAGCACACTAGCGACTAGCGCAGATACGCAGTATTTT. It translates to CASSTLATSADTQYF.

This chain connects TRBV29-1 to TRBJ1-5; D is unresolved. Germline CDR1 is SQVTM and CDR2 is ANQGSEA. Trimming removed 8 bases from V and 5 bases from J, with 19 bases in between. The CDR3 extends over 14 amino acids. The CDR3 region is CSPPWPASHQPQHF. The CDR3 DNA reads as TGCAGCCCCCCTTGGCCAGCTTCGCATCAGCCCCAGCATTTT.

CDR3 DNA sequence: TGTGCCAGCAGGGAAGGACTAGCGGTGTACAATGAGCAGTTCTTC. It is translated as CASREGLAVYNEQFF. V and J are TRBV28 and TRBJ2-1; 10 nucleotides line up with TRBD2. Germline loops: CDR1 MDHEN, CDR2 SYDVKM. J lost 4 bases, V lost 6 bases, and 6 bases had no gene match. This CDR3 contains 15 residues.

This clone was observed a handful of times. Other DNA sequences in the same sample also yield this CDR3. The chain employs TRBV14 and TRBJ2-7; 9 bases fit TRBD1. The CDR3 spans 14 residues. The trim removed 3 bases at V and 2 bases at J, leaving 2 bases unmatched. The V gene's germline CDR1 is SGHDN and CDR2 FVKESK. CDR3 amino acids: CASSQGQGPYEQYF. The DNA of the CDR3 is TGTGCCAGCAGCCAGGGACAGGGCCCCTACGAGCAGTACTTC.

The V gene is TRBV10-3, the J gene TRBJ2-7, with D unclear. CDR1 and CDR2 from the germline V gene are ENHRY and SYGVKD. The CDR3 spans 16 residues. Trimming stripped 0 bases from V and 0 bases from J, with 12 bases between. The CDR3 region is CAISESGIVNSYEQYF. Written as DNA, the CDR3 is TGTGCCATCAGTGAGTCGGGGATAGTCAACTCCTACGAGCAGTACTTC.

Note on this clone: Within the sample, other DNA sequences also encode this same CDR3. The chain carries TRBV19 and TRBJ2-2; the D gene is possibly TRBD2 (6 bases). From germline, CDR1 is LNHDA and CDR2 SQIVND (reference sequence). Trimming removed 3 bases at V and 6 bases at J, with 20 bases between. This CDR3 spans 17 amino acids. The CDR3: CASSIPRDLEISGELFF. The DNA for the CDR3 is TGTGCCAGTAGTATCCCGCGGGATCTTGAGATTTCCGGGGAGCTGTTTTTT.

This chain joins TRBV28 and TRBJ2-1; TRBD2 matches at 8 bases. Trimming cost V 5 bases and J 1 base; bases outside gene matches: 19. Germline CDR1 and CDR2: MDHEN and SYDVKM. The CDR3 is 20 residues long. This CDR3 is CASSTLRAGSGTQSYNEQFF. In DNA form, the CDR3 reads TGTGCCAGCAGTACCCTTCGAGCGGGTAGCGGGACCCAGTCCTACAATGAGCAGTTCTTC.

The CDR3, as DNA: TGTGCCAGCAGTGAGGACCGCGGGGCACCCCTCCACTTT. Protein sequence: CASSEDRGAPLHF. This rearrangement joins TRBV2 to TRBJ1-6; D unresolved. Per germline, CDR1 SNHLY and CDR2 FYNNEI. V lost 3 bases and J 11 bases, leaving 11 bases between the germline ends. The CDR3 totals 13 residues. The full variable domain, with the rest looked up from reference TRBV2 and TRBJ1-6, is EPEVTQTPSHQVTQMGQEVILRCVPISNHLYFYWYRQILGQKVEFLVSFYNNEISEKSEIFDDQFSVERPDGSNFTLKIRSTKLEDSAMYFCASSEDRGAPLHFGNGTRLTVT.

The DNA for the CDR3 is TGTGCCAGCAGCCAAGACAGGAGCGGGAGGGCGGGTCTCAATGAGCAGTTCTTC. Protein sequence: CASSQDRSGRAGLNEQFF. The chain links TRBV4-2 to TRBJ2-1; 10 bases fit TRBD2. Germline V gives CDR1 LGHNA, CDR2 YNFKEQ. The CDR3 has 18 amino acids. Germline trimming cut 0 bases from V and 6 bases from J; bases unmatched to any gene: 11.

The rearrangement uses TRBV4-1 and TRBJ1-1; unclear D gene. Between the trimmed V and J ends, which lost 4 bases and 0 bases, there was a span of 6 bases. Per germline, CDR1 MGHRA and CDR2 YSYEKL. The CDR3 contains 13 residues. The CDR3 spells CASSPLMNTEAFF. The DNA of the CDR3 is TGCGCCAGCAGCCCTCTCATGAACACTGAAGCTTTCTTT.

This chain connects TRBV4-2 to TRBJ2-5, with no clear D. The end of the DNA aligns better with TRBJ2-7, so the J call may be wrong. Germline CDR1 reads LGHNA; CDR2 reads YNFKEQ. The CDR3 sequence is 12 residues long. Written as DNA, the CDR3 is TGTGCCAGCAGCCAAGGGGGATACGAGCAGTACTTC. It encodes CASSQGGYEQYF.

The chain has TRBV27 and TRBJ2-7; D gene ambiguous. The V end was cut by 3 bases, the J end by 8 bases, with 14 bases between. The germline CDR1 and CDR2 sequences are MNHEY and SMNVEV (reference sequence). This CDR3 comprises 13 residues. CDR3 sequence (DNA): TGTGCCAGCAGTTTTGTAGGACCCAACCAGCAGTACTTC. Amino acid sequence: CASSFVGPNQQYF.

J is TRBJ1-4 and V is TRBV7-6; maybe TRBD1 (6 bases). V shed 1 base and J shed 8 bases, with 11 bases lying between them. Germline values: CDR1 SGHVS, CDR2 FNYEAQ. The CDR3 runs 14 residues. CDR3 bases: TGTGCCAGCAGCTTAGTGGGGGCAAAAGAAAAACTGTTTTTT. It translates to CASSLVGAKEKLFF.

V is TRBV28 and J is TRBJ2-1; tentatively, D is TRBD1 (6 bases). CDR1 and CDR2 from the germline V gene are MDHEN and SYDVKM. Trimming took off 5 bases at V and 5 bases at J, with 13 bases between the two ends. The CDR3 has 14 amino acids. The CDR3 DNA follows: TGTGCCAGCAGTCCCTGGGGGCTCGACAATGAGCAGTTCTTC. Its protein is CASSPWGLDNEQFF.

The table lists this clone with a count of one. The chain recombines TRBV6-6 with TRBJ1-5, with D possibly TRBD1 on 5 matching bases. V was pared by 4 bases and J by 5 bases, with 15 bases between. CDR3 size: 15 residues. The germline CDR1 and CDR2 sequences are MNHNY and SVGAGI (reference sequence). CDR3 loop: CASSFQGVPDQPQHF. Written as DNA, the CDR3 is TGTGCCAGCAGTTTCCAGGGTGTCCCGGATCAGCCCCAGCATTTT.

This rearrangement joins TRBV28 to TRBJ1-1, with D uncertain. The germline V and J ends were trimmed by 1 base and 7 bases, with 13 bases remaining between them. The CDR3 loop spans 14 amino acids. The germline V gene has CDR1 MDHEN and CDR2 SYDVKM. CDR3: CASSLSLFKIEAFF. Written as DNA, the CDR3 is TGTGCCAGCAGTTTATCCTTATTCAAGATTGAAGCTTTCTTT.

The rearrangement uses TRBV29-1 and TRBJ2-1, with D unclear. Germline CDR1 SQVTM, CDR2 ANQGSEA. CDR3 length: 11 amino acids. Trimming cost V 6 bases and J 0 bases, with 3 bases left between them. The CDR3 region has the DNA TGCAGCGTAAGCTCCTACAATGAGCAGTTCTTC. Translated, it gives CSVSSYNEQFF.

This CDR3 reads CASSLGWGAPEEKLFF. CDR3 nucleotide sequence: TGTGCCAGCAGCTTGGGGTGGGGGGCCCCCGAGGAAAAACTGTTTTTT. J is TRBJ1-4 and V is TRBV7-9, with D perhaps matching TRBD1 (6 bases). Trimming took off 3 bases at V and 8 bases at J, with 19 bases between the two ends. CDR1 and CDR2 from the germline V gene are SEHNR and FQNEAQ (reference sequence). The CDR3 is 16 amino acids.

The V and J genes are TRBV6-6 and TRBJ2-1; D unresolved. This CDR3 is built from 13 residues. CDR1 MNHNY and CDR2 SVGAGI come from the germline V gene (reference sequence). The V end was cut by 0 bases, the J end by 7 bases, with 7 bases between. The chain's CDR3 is CASSYSPTNEQFF. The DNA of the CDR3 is TGTGCCAGCAGTTACTCTCCGACGAATGAGCAGTTCTTC.

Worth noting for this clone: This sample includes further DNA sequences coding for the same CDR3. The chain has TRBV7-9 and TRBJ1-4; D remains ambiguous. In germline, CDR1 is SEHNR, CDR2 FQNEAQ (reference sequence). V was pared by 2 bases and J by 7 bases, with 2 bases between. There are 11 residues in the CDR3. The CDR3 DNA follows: TGTGCCAGCAGCTTATCTGAAAAACTGTTTTTT. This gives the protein CASSLSEKLFF. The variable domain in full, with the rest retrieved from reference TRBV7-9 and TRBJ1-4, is DTGVSQNPRHKITKRGQNVTFRCDPISEHNRLYWYRQTLGQGPEFLTYFQNEAQLEKSRLLSDRFSAERPKGSFSTLEIQRTEQGDSAMYLCASSLSEKLFFGSGTQLSVL.